The sequence of this TCR beta chain was determined in a study of T-cell reconstitution after alpha-beta-depleted transplantation in children. Notes on the study in general: After transplant, at about two months, alpha-beta T cells were reportedly derived from several hundred expanded graft clones. Hyperexpanded clones declined; after one year, newly produced T cells mostly supplied diversity.

Preparing the TCRbeta library involved the use of unique molecular identifiers. TCRdb re-called the PCR reads with MiXCR, one entry per CDR3 protein. This sample has 600,000 or so distinct CDR3 sequences, with 20% to 25% found just once. With respect to this clonotype: Its antigen is not known.

Trimming took off 4 bases at V and 6 bases at J, with 13 bases between the two ends. In germline, CDR1 is SGHRS, CDR2 YFSETQ. The CDR3 length is 13 residues. The source material was PBMCs, mostly from graft donor cells, sampled 360 days after TCRalphabeta/CD19-depleted stem cell transplant. This chain links TRBV5-1 with TRBJ1-1; possibly TRBD1 for D (6 bases). The TCR sequence derives from a boy under two years old who had a stem cell transplant for acute myeloid leukemia, so the T cells may come from the graft donor. The CDR3 coding sequence is TGCGCCAGCAGCACGAAGGGGGACGCTGAAGCTTTCTTT. This translates into CASSTKGDAEAFF.